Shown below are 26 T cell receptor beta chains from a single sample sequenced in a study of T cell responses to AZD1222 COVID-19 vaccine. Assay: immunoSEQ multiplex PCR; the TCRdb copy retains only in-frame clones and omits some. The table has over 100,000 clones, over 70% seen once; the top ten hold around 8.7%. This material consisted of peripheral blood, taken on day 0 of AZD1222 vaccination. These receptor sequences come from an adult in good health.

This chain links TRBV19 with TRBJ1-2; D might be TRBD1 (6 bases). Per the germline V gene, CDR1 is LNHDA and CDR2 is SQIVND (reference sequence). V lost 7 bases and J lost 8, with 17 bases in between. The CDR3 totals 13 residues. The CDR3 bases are TGTGCCAGTACTTGGGGGCTCGATCGGGGCTACACCTTC. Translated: CASTWGLDRGYTF.

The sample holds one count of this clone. CDR3 sequence: CASLQWLQETQYF. In DNA form, the CDR3 reads TGTGCCAGTCTCCAATGGCTCCAAGAGACCCAGTACTTC. This rearrangement joins TRBV19 to TRBJ2-5; D is unresolved. The V gene lost 8 bases and the J gene lost 1 base, with 11 bases spanning the gap. Germline V gene lookup returns CDR1 LNHDA and CDR2 SQIVND (reference sequence). CDR3 size: 13 residues.

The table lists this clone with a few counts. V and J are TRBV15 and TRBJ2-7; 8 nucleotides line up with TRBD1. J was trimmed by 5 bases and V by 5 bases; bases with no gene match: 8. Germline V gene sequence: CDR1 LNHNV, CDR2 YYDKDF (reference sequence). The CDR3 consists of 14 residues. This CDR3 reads CATSPFDRGNEQYF. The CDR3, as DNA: TGTGCCACCAGCCCCTTCGACAGGGGAAACGAGCAGTACTTC.

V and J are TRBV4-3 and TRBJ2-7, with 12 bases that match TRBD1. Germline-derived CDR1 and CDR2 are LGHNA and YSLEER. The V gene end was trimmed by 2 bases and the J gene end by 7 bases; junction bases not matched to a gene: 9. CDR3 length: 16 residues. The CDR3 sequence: CASSQRPGQGAREQYF. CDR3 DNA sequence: TGCGCCAGCAGCCAACGACCGGGACAGGGGGCGAGGGAGCAGTACTTC.

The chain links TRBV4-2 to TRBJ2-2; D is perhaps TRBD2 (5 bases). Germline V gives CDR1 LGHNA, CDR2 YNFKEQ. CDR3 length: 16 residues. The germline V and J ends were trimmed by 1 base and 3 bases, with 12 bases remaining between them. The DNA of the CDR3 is TGTGCCAGCAGCCAAGTATCGCGGGCTTACACCGGGGAGCTGTTTTTT. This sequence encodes CASSQVSRAYTGELFF.

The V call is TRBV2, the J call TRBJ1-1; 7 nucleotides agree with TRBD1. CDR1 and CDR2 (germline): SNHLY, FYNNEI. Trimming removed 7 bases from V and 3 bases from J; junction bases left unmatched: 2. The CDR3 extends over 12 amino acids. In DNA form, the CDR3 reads TGTGCCAGCACACAGGGGTACACTGAAGCTTTCTTT. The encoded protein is CASTQGYTEAFF. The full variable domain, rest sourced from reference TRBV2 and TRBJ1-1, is EPEVTQTPSHQVTQMGQEVILRCVPISNHLYFYWYRQILGQKVEFLVSFYNNEISEKSEIFDDQFSVERPDGSNFTLKIRSTKLEDSAMYFCASTQGYTEAFFGQGTRLTVV.

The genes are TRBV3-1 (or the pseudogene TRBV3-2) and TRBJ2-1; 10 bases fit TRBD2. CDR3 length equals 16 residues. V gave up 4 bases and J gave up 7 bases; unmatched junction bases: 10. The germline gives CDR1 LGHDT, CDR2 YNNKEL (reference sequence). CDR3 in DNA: TGTGCCAGCAGCCCCCTAGCGGGAGTACGGGAAAATGAGCAGTTCTTC. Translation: CASSPLAGVRENEQFF.

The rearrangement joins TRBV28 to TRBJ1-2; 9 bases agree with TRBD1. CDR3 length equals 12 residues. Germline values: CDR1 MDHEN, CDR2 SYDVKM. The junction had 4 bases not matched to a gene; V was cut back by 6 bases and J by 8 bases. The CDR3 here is CASRPDRGGYTF. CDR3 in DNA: TGTGCCAGCAGACCTGACAGGGGGGGCTACACCTTC.

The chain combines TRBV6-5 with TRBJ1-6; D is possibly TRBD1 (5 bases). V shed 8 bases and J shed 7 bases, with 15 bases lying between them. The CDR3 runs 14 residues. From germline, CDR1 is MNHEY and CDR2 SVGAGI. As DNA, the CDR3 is TGTGCCAGCGGGAGAACTGGGACCAATTCACCCCTCCACTTT. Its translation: CASGRTGTNSPLHF.

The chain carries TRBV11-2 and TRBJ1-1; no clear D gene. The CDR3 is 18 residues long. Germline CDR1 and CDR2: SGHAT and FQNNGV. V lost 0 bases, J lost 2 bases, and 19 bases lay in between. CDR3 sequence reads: CASSLDRTIGRKNTEAFF. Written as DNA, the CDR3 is TGTGCCAGCAGCTTAGACCGGACCATCGGCAGAAAAAACACTGAAGCTTTCTTT.

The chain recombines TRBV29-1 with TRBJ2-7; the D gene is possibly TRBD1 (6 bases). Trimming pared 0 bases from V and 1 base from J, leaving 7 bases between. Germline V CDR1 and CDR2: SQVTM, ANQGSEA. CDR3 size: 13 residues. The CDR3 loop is CSVEEGQSYEQYF. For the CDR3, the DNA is TGCAGCGTTGAAGAGGGACAATCCTACGAGCAGTACTTC.

DNA for the CDR3: TGTGCCAGCAATTCCCAGGGGAGCCGCACTGAAGCTTTCTTT. Translation gives CASNSQGSRTEAFF. This chain joins TRBV6-5 and TRBJ1-1, with D perhaps TRBD1 (6 bases). The germline V and J ends were trimmed by 7 bases and 4 bases, with 16 bases remaining between them. This CDR3 spans 14 amino acids. Germline lookup yields CDR1 MNHEY and CDR2 SVGAGI.

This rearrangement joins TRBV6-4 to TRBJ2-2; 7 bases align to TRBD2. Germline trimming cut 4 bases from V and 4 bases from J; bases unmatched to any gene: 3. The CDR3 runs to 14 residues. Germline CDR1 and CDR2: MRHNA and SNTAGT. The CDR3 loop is CASSALAATGELFF. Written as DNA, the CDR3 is TGTGCCAGCAGTGCCCTAGCGGCCACCGGGGAGCTGTTTTTT.

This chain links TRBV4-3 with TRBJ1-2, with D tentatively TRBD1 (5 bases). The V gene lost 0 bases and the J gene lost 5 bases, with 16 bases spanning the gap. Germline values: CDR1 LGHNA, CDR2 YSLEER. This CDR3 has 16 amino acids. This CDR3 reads CASSQDRAGGGYGYTF. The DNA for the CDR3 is TGCGCCAGCAGCCAAGATCGCGCGGGGGGAGGGTATGGCTACACCTTC.

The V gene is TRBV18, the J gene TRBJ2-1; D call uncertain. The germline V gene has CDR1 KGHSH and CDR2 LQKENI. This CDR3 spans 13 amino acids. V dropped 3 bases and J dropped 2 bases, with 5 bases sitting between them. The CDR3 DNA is TGTGCCAGCTCACCGGACCCCTACAATGAGCAGTTCTTC. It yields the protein CASSPDPYNEQFF.

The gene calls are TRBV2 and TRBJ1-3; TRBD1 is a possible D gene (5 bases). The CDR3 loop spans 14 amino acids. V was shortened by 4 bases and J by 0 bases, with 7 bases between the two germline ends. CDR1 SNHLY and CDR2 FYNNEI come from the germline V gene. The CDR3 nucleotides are TGTGCCAGCAGTGGGGGGTTCTCTGGAAACACCATATATTTT. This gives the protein CASSGGFSGNTIYF.

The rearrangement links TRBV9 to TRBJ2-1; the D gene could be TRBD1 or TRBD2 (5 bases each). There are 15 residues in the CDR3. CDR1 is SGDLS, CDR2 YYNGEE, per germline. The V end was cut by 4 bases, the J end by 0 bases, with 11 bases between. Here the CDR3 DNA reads TGTGCCAGCAGCACGGGACCGAGCTCCTACAATGAGCAGTTCTTC. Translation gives CASSTGPSSYNEQFF.

CDR3 in DNA: TGTGCCAGCAGTATACAAGACAAAAACGCTTTCTTT. Protein: CASSIQDKNAFF. V and J are TRBV28 and TRBJ1-1; D not resolved. The V gene lost 5 bases and the J gene lost 11 bases, with 15 bases spanning the gap. Germline CDR1 reads MDHEN; CDR2 reads SYDVKM. The CDR3 spans 12 residues.

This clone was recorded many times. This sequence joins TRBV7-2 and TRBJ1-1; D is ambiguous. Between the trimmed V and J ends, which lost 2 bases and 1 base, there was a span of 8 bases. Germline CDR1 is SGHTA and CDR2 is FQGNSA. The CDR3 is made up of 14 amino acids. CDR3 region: CASSLRPTNTEAFF. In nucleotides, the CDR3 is TGTGCCAGCAGCTTACGGCCAACGAACACTGAAGCTTTCTTT.

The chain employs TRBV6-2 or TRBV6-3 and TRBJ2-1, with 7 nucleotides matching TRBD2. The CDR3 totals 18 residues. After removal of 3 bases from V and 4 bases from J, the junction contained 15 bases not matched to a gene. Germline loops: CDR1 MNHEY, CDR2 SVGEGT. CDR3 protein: CASSYRPSGPASYNEQFF. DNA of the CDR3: TGTGCCAGCAGTTATCGCCCTAGCGGTCCAGCCTCGTACAATGAGCAGTTCTTC.

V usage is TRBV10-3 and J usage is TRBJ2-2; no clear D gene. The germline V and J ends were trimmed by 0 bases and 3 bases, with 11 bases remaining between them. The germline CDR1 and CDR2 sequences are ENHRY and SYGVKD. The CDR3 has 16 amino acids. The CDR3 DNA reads TGTGCCATCAGTGAGTCTGTTGGCCTGTACACCGGGGAGCTGTTTTTT. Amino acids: CAISESVGLYTGELFF.

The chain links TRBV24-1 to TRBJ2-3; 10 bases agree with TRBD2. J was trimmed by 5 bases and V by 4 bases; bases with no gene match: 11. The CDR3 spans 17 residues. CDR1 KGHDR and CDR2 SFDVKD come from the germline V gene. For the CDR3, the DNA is TGTGCCACCAGTGACCCCCAGCGGGAGGGCCGGAAAGATACGCAGTATTTT. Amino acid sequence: CATSDPQREGRKDTQYF.

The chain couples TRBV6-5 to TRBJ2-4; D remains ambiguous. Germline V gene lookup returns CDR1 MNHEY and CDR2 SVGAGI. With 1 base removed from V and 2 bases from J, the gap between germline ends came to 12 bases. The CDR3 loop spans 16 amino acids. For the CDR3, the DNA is TGTGCCAGCAGTTACTGGGAAGATGGGACCAAAAACATTCAGTACTTC. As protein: CASSYWEDGTKNIQYF.

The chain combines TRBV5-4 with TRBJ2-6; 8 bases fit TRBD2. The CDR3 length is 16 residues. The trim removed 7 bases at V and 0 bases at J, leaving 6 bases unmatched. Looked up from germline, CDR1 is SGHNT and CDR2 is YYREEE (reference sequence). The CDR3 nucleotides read TGTGCCAGCCAGCGGGGGACACGCTCTGGGGCCAACGTCCTGACTTTC. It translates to CASQRGTRSGANVLTF.

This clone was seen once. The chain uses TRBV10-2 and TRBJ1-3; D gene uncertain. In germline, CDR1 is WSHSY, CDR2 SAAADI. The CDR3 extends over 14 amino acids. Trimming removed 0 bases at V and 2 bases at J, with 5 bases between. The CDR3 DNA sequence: TGCGCCAGCAGTGAGTCTGGGGCTGGAAACACCATATATTTT. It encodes CASSESGAGNTIYF.

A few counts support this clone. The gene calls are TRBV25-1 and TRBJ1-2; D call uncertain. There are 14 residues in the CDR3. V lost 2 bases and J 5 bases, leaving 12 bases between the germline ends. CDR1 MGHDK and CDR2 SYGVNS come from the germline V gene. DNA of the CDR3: TGTGCCAGCAGTGAAGGAGGGAGTGGGTATGGCTACACCTTC. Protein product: CASSEGGSGYGYTF.